The 7 T cell receptor beta chains given below trace back to one sample, sequenced in a study of blood T cell repertoires in COVID-19. The assay was immunoSEQ multiplex PCR, and TCRdb's table has in-frame clones only and misses some. The data hold 120,000 to 150,000 clones, with roughly 80% observed a single time. Sequencing was done on a sample of peripheral blood. These receptors originate from a human donor in a cohort sampled during active COVID-19.

This chain uses TRBV7-3 with TRBJ2-3; 9 positions agree with TRBD2. There are 15 residues in the CDR3. The ends lost 5 bases at V and 1 base at J; junction bases unmatched: 4. In germline, CDR1 is SGHTA, CDR2 FQGTGA. This chain's CDR3 is CASSQRLAGTDTQYF. Written as DNA, the CDR3 is TGTGCCAGCAGCCAAAGACTAGCGGGCACAGATACGCAGTATTTT. Full variable domain (missing parts from reference TRBV7-3 and TRBJ2-3): GAGVSQTPSNKVTEKGKYVELRCDPISGHTALYWYRQSLGQGPEFLIYFQGTGAADDSGLPNDRFFAVRPEGSVSTLKIQRTERGDSAVYLCASSQRLAGTDTQYFGPGTRLTVL.

CDR3 in amino acids: CAISRGTEAFF. CDR3 sequence (DNA): TGTGCCATCTCGAGGGGGACTGAAGCTTTCTTT. V gene TRBV10-3 combines with J gene TRBJ1-1; D may be TRBD1 (6 bases). V was cut by 8 bases and J by 5 bases, with 9 bases left in between. The CDR3 extends over 11 amino acids. The germline V gene has CDR1 ENHRY and CDR2 SYGVKD.

The rearrangement uses TRBV5-1 and TRBJ1-2, with D unresolved. The CDR3 totals 14 residues. Germline V gene data show CDR1 as SGHRS and CDR2 as YFSETQ. V lost 0 bases, J lost 2 bases, and 8 bases lay in between. CDR3 in amino acids: CASSLGHSNYGYTF. DNA of the CDR3: TGCGCCAGCAGCTTGGGGCACAGCAACTATGGCTACACCTTC.

This chain links TRBV19 with TRBJ1-2; D may be TRBD1 (6 bases). The germline V and J ends were trimmed by 1 base and 1 base, with 10 bases remaining between them. The CDR3 is made up of 15 amino acids. Germline-derived CDR1 and CDR2 are LNHDA and SQIVND (reference sequence). The CDR3 sequence is CASSIARTDNYGYTF. For the CDR3, the DNA is TGTGCCAGTAGTATAGCTAGGACAGATAACTATGGCTACACCTTC.

The rearrangement uses TRBV5-1 and TRBJ2-6, with TRBD1 matching 9 bases. Unmatched junction bases numbered 12, after V lost 4 bases and J lost 4 bases. Germline V gene lookup returns CDR1 SGHRS and CDR2 YFSETQ. The CDR3 spans 18 residues. Here the CDR3 DNA reads TGCGCCAGCAGCGTGACGGGACAGGGACCTAAAGGGGCCAACGTCCTGACTTTC. It yields the protein CASSVTGQGPKGANVLTF.

The J gene is TRBJ2-6, the V gene TRBV10-3; 11 bases map to TRBD1. This CDR3 contains 16 residues. Per germline, CDR1 ENHRY and CDR2 SYGVKD. J gave up 2 bases and V 10 bases, and 7 bases lay outside the gene matches. CDR3 protein: CATGQGAITGANVLTF. For the CDR3, the DNA is TGTGCCACCGGACAGGGGGCGATCACTGGGGCCAACGTCCTGACTTTC.

The chain joins TRBV2 to TRBJ1-5; D possibly corresponds to TRBD1 (5 bases). This CDR3 contains 13 residues. V was clipped by 5 bases and J by 4 bases, with 9 bases between them. Germline CDR1 SNHLY, CDR2 FYNNEI. CDR3 protein: CASSTDRNQPQHF. The CDR3 nucleotides are TGTGCCAGCAGTACAGACAGAAATCAGCCCCAGCATTTT.